The TCR beta chain under discussion was sequenced for a study of blood T cell repertoires in COVID-19. The method was immunoSEQ multiplex PCR; TCRdb's version includes in-frame clones alone and lacks a portion of them. The sample yields tens of thousands of clones, about 89% seen once. Per the germline V gene, CDR1 is SGHAT and CDR2 is FQNNGV. V lost 0 bases, J lost 4 bases, and 11 bases stayed unmatched. This CDR3 is built from 18 residues. This sequence joins TRBV11-2 and TRBJ1-1; 10 bases fit TRBD1. The receptor was isolated from a man in his sixties with acute or convalescent COVID-19. The sequencing sample was made of peripheral blood. The CDR3 sequence is CASSLDRPDRGGGTEAFF. The DNA of the CDR3 is TGTGCCAGCAGCTTAGATCGTCCGGACAGGGGGGGTGGCACTGAAGCTTTCTTT.